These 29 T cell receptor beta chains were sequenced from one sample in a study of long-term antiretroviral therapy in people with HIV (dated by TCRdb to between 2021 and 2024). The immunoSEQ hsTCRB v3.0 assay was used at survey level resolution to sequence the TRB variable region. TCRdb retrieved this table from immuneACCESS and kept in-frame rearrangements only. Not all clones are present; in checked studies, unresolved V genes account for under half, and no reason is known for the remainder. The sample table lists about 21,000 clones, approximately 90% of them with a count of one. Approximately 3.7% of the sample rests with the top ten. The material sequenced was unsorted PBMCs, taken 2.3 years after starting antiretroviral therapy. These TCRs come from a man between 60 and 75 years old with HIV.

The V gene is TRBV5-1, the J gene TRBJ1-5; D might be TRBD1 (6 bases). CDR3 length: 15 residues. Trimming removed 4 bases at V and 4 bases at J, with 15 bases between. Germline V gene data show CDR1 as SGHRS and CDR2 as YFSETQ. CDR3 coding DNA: TGCGCCAGCAGCCCGGAGGGGCAGGGGAATCAGCCCCAGCATTTT. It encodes CASSPEGQGNQPQHF.

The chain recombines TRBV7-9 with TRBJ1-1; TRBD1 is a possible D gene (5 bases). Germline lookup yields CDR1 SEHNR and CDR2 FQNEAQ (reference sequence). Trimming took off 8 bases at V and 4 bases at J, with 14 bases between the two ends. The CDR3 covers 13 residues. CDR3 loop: CASRLGGGTEAFF. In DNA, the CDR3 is TGTGCCAGCCGGCTGGGTGGGGGCACTGAAGCTTTCTTT.

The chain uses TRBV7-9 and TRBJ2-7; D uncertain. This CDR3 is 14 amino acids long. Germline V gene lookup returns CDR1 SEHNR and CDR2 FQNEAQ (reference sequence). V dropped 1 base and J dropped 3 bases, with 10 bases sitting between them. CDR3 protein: CASSLEPLIYEQYF. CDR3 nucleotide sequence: TGTGCCAGCAGCTTAGAACCTCTTATCTACGAGCAGTACTTC.

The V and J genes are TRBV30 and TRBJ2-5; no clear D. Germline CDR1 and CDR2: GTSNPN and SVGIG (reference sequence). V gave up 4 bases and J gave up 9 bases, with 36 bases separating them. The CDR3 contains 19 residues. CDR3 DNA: TGTGCCTGGACTGGGCGGACCGTTGATCCCTGGAAATCTCAGTGGTCCCAGTACTTC. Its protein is CAWTGRTVDPWKSQWSQYF.

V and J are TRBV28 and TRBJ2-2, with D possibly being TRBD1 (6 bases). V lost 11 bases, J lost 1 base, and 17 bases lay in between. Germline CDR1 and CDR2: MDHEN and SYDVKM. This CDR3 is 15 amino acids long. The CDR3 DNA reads TGTGCCGTTAAGTTAGGGGGTGTGAACACCGGGGAGCTGTTTTTT. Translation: CAVKLGGVNTGELFF.

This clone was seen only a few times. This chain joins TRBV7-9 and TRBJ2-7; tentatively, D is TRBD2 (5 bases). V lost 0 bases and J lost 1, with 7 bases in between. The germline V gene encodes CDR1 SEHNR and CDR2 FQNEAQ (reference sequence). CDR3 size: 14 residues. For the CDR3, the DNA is TGTGCCAGCAGCTTAGCGGGAGTATCCTACGAGCAGTACTTC. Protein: CASSLAGVSYEQYF.

The chain's CDR3 is CASSETGSLETQYF. The CDR3 nucleotides read TGTGCCAGCAGTGAGACAGGGTCGTTGGAGACCCAGTACTTC. V is TRBV2 and J is TRBJ2-5; 7 bases fit TRBD1. V gave up 3 bases and J gave up 5 bases; unmatched junction bases: 6. Germline V CDR1 and CDR2: SNHLY, FYNNEI. CDR3 size: 14 residues.

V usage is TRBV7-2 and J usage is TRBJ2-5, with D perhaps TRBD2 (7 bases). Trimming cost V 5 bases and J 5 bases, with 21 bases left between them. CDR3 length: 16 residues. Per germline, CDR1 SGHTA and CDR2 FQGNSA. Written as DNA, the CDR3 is TGTGCCAGCAGCCGGGTGGGAGGGGGGCCATTCGAGACCCAGTACTTC. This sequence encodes CASSRVGGGPFETQYF.

The CDR3: CASSYSRGVGTDTQYF. The CDR3 DNA is TGTGCCAGCAGTTACTCCCGGGGGGTTGGCACAGATACGCAGTATTTT. V usage is TRBV6-5 and J usage is TRBJ2-3, with TRBD2 identical over 7 bases. The V and J ends lost 0 bases and 1 base, in that order; junction bases with no gene match: 4. The CDR3 consists of 16 residues. The germline gives CDR1 MNHEY, CDR2 SVGAGI.

CDR3 sequence (DNA): TGTGCCAGCAGCCTCAGACAGGGGGCCTCTGGAAACACCATATATTTT. Protein sequence: CASSLRQGASGNTIYF. The J gene is TRBJ1-3, the V gene TRBV5-4, with 10 bases that match TRBD1. CDR1 SGHNT and CDR2 YYREEE come from the germline V gene (reference sequence). The J segment lost 0 bases and the V segment lost 4 bases, leaving 4 bases of the junction unmatched. There are 16 residues in the CDR3. Looking up the rest from reference TRBV5-4 and TRBJ1-3 gives the full variable domain: ETGVTQSPTHLIKTRGQQVTLRCSSQSGHNTVSWYQQALGQGPQFIFQYYREEENGRGNFPPRFSGLQFPNYSSELNVNALELDDSALYLCASSLRQGASGNTIYFGEGSWLTVV.

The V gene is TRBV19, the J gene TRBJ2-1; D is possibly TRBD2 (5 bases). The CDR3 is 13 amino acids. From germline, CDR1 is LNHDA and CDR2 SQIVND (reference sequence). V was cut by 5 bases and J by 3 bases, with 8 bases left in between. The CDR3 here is CASSVGVYNEQFF. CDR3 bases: TGTGCCAGTAGTGTGGGAGTCTACAATGAGCAGTTCTTC. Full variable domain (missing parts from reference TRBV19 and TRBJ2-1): DGGITQSPKYLFRKEGQNVTLSCEQNLNHDAMYWYRQDPGQGLRLIYYSQIVNDFQKGDIAEGYSVSREKKESFPLTVTSAQKNPTAFYLCASSVGVYNEQFFGPGTRLTVL.

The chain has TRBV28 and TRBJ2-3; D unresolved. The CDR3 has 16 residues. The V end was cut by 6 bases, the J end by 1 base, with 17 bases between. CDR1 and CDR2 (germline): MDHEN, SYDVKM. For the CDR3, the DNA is TGTGCCAGCAGCCCCCTACGAGTGTGGGGCACAGATACGCAGTATTTT. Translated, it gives CASSPLRVWGTDTQYF. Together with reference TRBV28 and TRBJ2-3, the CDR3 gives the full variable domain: DVKVTQSSRYLVKRTGEKVFLECVQDMDHENMFWYRQDPGLGLRLIYFSYDVKMKEKGDIPEGYSVSREKKERFSLILESASTNQTSMYLCASSPLRVWGTDTQYFGPGTRLTVL.

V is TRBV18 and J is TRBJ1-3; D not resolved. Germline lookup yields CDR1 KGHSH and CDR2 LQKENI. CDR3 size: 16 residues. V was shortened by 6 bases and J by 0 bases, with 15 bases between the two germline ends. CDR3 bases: TGTGCCAGCTCCCAGTCAGGACCCAGCTCTGGAAACACCATATATTTT. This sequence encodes CASSQSGPSSGNTIYF.

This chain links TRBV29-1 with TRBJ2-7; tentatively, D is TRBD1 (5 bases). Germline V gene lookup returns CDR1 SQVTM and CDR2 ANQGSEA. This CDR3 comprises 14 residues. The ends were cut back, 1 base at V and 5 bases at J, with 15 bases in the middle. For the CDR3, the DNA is TGCAGCGTTGAAGGTGGGGCGGATATGAACGAGCAGTACTTC. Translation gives CSVEGGADMNEQYF.

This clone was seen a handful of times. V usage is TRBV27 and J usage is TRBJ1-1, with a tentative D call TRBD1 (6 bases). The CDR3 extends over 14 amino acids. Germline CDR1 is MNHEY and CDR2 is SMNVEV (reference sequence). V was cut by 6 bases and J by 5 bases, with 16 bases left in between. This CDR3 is CASSLQGTPTEAFF. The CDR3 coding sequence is TGTGCCAGCAGCCTACAGGGAACCCCGACTGAAGCTTTCTTT.

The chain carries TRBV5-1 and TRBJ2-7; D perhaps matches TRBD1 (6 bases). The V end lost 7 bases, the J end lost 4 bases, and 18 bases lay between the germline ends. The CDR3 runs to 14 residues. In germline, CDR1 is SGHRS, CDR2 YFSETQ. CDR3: CASGAGADGYEQYF. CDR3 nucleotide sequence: TGCGCCAGCGGGGCAGGGGCAGACGGTTACGAGCAGTACTTC.

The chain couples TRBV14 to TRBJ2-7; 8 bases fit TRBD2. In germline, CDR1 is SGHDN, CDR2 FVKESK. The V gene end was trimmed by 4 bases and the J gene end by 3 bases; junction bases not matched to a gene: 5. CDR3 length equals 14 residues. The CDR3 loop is CASSRGGLGYEQYF. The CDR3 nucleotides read TGTGCCAGCAGCCGGGGGGGACTAGGCTACGAGCAGTACTTC. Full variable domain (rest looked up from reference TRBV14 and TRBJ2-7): EAGVTQFPSHSVIEKGQTVTLRCDPISGHDNLYWYRRVMGKEIKFLLHFVKESKQDESGMPNNRFLAERTGGTYSTLKVQPAELEDSGVYFCASSRGGLGYEQYFGPGTRLTVT.

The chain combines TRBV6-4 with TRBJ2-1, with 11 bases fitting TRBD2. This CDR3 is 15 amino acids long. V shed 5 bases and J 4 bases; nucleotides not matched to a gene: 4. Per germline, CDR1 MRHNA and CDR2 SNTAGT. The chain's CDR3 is CASSPTSGGYNEQFF. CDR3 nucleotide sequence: TGTGCCAGCAGTCCCACTAGCGGGGGTTACAATGAGCAGTTCTTC.

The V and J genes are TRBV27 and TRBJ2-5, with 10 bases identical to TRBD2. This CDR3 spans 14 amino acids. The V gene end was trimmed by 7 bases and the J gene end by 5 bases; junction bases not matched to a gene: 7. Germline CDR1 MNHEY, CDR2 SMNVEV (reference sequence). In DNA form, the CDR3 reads TGTGCCAGCACCGGAGCGGGGGGGCGGGAGACCCAGTACTTC. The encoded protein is CASTGAGGRETQYF.

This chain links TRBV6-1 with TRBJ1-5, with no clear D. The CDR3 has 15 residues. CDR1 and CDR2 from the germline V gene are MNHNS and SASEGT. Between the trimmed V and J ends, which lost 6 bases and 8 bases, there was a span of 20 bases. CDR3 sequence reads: CASRRIVGVTEPQHF. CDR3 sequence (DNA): TGTGCCAGCAGACGTATAGTCGGGGTGACGGAGCCCCAGCATTTT.

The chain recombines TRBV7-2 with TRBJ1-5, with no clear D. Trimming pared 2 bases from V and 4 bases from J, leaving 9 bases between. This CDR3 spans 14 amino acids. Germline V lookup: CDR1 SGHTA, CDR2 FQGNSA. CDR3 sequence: CASSLLGPNQPQHF. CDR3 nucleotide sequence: TGTGCCAGCAGCTTACTCGGGCCAAATCAGCCCCAGCATTTT.

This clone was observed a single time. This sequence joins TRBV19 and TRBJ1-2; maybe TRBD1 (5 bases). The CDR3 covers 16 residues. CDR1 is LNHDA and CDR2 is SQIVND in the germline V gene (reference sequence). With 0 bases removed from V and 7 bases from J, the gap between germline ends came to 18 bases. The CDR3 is CASSIDITGVFSGYTF. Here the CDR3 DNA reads TGTGCCAGTAGTATAGATATTACAGGAGTATTCTCTGGCTACACCTTC.

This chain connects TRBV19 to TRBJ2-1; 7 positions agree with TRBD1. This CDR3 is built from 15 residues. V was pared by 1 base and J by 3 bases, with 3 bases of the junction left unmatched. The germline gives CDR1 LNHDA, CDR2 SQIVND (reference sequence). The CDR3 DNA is TGTGCCAGTAGTATAGGAGGGGGCGGCTACAATGAGCAGTTCTTC. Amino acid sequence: CASSIGGGGYNEQFF.

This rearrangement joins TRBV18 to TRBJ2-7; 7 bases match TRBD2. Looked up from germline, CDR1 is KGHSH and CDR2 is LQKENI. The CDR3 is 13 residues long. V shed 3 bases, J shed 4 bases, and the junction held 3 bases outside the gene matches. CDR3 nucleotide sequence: TGTGCCAGCTCACCGGGACTACATTACGAGCAGTACTTC. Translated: CASSPGLHYEQYF. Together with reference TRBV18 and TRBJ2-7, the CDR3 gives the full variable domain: NAGVMQNPRHLVRRRGQEARLRCSPMKGHSHVYWYRQLPEEGLKFMVYLQKENIIDESGMPKERFSAEFPKEGPSILRIQQVVRGDSAAYFCASSPGLHYEQYFGPGTRLTVT.

The CDR3 region is CASSSGQYNEQFF. CDR3 coding DNA: TGTGCCAGCAGTTCAGGACAGTACAATGAGCAGTTCTTC. The chain carries TRBV11-3 and TRBJ2-1; D is possibly TRBD1 (6 bases). CDR3 length: 13 residues. Looked up from germline, CDR1 is SGHNT and CDR2 is YENEEA. V was pared by 6 bases and J by 4 bases, with 10 bases between. The full variable domain, rest sourced from reference TRBV11-3 and TRBJ2-1, is EAGVVQSPRYKIIEKKQPVAFWCNPISGHNTLYWYLQNLGQGPELLIRYENEEAVDDSQLPKDRFSAERLKGVDSTLKIQPAELGDSAVYLCASSSGQYNEQFFGPGTRLTVL.

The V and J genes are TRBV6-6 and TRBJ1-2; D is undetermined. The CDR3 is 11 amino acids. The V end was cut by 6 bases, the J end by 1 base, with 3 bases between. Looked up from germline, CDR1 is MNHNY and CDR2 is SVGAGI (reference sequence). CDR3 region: CASSVNYGYTF. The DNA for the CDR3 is TGTGCCAGCAGCGTTAACTATGGCTACACCTTC.

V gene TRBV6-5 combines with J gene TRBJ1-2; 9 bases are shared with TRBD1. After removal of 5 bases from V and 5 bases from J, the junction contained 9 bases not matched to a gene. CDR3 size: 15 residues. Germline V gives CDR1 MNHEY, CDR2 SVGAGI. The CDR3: CASSPPYGTGYGYTF. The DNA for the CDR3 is TGTGCCAGCAGTCCGCCGTATGGGACAGGGTATGGCTACACCTTC.

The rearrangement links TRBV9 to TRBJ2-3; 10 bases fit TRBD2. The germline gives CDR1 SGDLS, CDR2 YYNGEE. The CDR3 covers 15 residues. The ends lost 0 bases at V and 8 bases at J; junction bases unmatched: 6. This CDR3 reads CASSVGSGGGSTQYF. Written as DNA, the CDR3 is TGTGCCAGCAGCGTAGGAAGCGGGGGGGGTTCTACGCAGTATTTT.

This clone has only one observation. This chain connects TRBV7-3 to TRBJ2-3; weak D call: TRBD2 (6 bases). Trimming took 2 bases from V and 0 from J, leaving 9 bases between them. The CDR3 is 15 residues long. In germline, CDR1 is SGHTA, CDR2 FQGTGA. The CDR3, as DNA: TGTGCCAGCAGCTTATCGAGCGGGAGCACAGATACGCAGTATTTT. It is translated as CASSLSSGSTDTQYF.